The rows below give T cell receptor beta chains drawn from one sample of a study of PD-L1 blockade in urothelial cancer. The protocol was immunoSEQ multiplex PCR, while the TCRdb copy is restricted to in-frame clones and leaves out a portion. Of some 84,000 clones in the sample, 87% were seen once. The specimen comprised PBMCs, sampled around atezolizumab (anti-PD-L1) treatment. The receptors derive from a woman aged 65 to 85 with urothelial cancer. Both conserved end residues are part of each CDR3. A D gene is named only where the DNA matches it firmly. Part of the rows lack a size; the others show once, few, many or a class for expanded clones.

j_call v_call d_call clone_size cdr3_aa cdr3_nt
TRBJ1-1 TRBV28 - few CASSTLKQNTEAFF TGTGCCAGCAGCACCCTCAAACAGAACACTGAAGCTTTCTTT
TRBJ2-2 TRBV7-6 - once CASSQGGTGELFF TGTGCCAGCAGCCAAGGGGGAACCGGGGAGCTGTTTTTT
TRBJ2-7 TRBV6-1 - - CASSSVYEQYF TGTGCCAGCAGTTCCGTCTACGAGCAGTACTTC
TRBJ1-1 TRBV10-3 TRBD1 - CAIRRTGGNTEAFF TGTGCCATCAGACGGACAGGGGGGAACACTGAAGCTTTCTTT
TRBJ1-5 TRBV19 - - CASSIGGNQPQHF TGTGCCAGTAGTATTGGCGGGAATCAGCCCCAGCATTTT
TRBJ1-1 TRBV10-3 - few CAISLGQKSTEAFF TGTGCCATCAGTTTAGGACAGAAAAGCACTGAAGCTTTCTTT
TRBJ2-7 TRBV19 - once CASSPGQSYEQYF TGTGCCAGTAGTCCTGGACAGTCCTACGAGCAGTACTTC
TRBJ2-1 TRBV27 TRBD2 - CASSLLGTSGANEQFF TGTGCCAGCAGTTTATTAGGGACTAGCGGGGCGAATGAGCAGTTCTTC
TRBJ1-1 TRBV10-3 TRBD1 once CAIRASTGQGNTEAFF TGTGCCATCAGAGCTTCGACCGGACAGGGCAACACTGAAGCTTTCTTT
TRBJ1-1 TRBV30 - - CAWSSGRWNTEAFF TGTGCCTGGAGTAGCGGACGGTGGAACACTGAAGCTTTCTTT
TRBJ1-6 TRBV27 - - CASRGGGFNSPLHF TGTGCCAGCAGAGGGGGGGGTTTTAATTCACCCCTCCACTTT
TRBJ2-1 TRBV12-5 - - CASGLLGTYNEQFF TGTGCTAGTGGTTTGCTGGGGACTTACAATGAGCAGTTCTTC
TRBJ2-1 TRBV5-1 TRBD2 - CASATSGLSSYNEQFF TGCGCCAGCGCCACTAGCGGTCTGAGCTCCTACAATGAGCAGTTCTTC
TRBJ2-5 TRBV2 - - CASSELAGLGETQYF TGTGCCAGCAGTGAACTGGCAGGGTTAGGTGAGACCCAGTACTTC